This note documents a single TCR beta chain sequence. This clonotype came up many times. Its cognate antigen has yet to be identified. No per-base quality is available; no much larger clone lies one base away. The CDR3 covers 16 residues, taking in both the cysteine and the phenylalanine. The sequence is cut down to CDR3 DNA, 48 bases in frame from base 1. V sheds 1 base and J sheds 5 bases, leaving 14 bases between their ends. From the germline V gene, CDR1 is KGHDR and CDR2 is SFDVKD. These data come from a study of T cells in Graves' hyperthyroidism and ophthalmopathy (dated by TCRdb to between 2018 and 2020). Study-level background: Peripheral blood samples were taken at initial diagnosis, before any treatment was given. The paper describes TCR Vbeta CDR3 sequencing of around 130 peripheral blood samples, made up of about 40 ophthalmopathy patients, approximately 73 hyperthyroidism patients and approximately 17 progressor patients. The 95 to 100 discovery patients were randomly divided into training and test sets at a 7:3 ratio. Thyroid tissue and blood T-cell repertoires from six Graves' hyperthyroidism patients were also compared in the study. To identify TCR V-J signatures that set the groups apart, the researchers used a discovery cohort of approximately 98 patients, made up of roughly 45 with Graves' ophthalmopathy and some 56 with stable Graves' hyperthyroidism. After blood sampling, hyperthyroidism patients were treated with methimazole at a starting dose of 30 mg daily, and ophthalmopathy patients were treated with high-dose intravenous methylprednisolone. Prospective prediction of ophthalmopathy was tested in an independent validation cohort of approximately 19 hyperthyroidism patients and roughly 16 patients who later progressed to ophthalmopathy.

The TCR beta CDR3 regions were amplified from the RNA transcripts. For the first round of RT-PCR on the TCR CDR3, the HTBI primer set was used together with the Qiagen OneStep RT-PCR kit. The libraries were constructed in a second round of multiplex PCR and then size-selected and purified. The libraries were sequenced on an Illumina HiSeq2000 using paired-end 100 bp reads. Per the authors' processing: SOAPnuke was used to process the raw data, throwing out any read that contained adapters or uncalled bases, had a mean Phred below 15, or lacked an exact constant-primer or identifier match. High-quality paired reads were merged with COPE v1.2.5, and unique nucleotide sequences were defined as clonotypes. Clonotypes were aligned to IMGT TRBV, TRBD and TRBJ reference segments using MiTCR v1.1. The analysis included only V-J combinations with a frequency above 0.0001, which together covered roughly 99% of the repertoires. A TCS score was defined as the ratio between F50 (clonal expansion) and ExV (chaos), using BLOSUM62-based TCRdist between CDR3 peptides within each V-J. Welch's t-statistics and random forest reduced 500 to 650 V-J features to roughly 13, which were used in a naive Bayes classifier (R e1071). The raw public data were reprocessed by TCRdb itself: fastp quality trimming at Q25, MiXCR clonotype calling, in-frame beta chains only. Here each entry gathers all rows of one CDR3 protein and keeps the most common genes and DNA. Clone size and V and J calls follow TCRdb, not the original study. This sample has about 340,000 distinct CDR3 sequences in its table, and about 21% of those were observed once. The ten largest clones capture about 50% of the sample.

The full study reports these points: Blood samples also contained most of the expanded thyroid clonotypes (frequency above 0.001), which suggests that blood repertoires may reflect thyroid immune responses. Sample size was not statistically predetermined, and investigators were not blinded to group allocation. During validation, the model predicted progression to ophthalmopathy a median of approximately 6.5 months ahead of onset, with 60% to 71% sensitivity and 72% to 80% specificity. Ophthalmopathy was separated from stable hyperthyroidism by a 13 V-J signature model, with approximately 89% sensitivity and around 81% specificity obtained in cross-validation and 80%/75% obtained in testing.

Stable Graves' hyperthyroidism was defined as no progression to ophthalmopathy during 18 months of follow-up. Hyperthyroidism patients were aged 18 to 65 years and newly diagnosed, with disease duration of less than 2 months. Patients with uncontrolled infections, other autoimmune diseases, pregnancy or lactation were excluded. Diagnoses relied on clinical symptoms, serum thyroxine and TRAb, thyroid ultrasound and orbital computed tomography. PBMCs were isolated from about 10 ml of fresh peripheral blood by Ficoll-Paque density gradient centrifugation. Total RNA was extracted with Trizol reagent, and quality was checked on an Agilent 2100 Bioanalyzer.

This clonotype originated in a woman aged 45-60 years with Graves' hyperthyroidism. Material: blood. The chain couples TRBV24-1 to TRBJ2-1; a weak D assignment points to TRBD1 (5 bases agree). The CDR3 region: CATSDFRGNGHNEQFF. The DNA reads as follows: TGTGCCACCAGTGATTTTAGGGGAAACGGACACAATGAGCAGTTCTTC.